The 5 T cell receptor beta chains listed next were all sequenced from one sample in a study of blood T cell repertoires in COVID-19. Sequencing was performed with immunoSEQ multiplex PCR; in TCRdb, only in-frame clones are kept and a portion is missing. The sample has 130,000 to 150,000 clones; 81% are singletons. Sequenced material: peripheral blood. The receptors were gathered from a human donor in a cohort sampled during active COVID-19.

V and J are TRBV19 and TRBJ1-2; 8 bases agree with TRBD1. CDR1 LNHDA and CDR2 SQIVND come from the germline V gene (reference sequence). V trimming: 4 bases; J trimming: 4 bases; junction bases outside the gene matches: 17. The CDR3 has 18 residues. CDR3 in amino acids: CASSTITGTGTFGYGYTF. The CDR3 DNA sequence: TGTGCCAGTAGTACTATTACCGGGACAGGAACCTTTGGCTATGGCTACACCTTC.

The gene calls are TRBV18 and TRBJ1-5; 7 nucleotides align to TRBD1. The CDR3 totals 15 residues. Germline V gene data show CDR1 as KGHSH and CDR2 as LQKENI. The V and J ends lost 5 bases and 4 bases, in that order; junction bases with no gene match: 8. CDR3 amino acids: CASSSPQGRNQPQHF. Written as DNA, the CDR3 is TGTGCCAGCTCATCTCCACAGGGGCGGAATCAGCCCCAGCATTTT.

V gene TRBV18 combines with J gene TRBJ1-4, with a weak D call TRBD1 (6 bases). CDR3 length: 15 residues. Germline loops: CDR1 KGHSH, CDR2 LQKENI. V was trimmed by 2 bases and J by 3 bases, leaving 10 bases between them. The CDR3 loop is CASSPSGQPNEKLFF. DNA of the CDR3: TGTGCCAGCTCACCATCTGGACAGCCTAATGAAAAACTGTTTTTT. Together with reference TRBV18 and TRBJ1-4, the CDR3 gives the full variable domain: NAGVMQNPRHLVRRRGQEARLRCSPMKGHSHVYWYRQLPEEGLKFMVYLQKENIIDESGMPKERFSAEFPKEGPSILRIQQVVRGDSAAYFCASSPSGQPNEKLFFGSGTQLSVL.

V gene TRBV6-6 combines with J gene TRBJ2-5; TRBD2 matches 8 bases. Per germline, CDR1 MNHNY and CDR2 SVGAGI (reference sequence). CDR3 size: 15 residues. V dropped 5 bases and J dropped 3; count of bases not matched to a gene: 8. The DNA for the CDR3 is TGTGCCAGCAGTCCACATACTAGCGGAAAAGAGACCCAGTACTTC. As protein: CASSPHTSGKETQYF.

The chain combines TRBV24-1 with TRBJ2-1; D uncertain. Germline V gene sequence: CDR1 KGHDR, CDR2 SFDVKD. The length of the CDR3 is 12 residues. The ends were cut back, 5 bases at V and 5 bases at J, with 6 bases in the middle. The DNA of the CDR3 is TGTGCCACCAGTGTGACAAACAATGAGCAGTTCTTC. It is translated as CATSVTNNEQFF.